One sample yielded the 22 T cell receptor beta chains listed below, sequenced in a study of shared clonotypes between healthy human individuals. Clones were read by immunoSEQ multiplex PCR, and TCRdb kept only the in-frame ones, dropping some. This sample has millions of clones; more than 80% occur once, and the top ten carry about 0.13%. Sequencing was performed on naive CD4+ T cells sorted from blood. Subset defined: CD45RA+ positively selected. The origin of the receptors is a man between 18 and 29 years old in good health.

The chain is built from TRBV15 and TRBJ2-5; 12 bases map to TRBD2. CDR3 length: 16 amino acids. Unmatched junction bases numbered 7, after V lost 1 base and J lost 7 bases. Per the germline V gene, CDR1 is LNHNV and CDR2 is YYDKDF (reference sequence). The DNA for the CDR3 is TGTGCCACCAGCAGAGTCCTAGCGGGGGGGTCAGGGACCCAGTACTTC. It encodes CATSRVLAGGSGTQYF.

As regards this clone: The identical CDR3 is also encoded by other nucleotide sequences in the sample. The rearrangement joins TRBV5-1 to TRBJ1-1; the D is unclear. CDR1 is SGHRS and CDR2 is YFSETQ in the germline V gene. Trimming removed 0 bases from V and 0 bases from J, with 9 bases in between. The CDR3 contains 15 residues. CDR3 in DNA: TGCGCCAGCAGCTTGGAGGGTCAGATGAACACTGAAGCTTTCTTT. Protein sequence: CASSLEGQMNTEAFF.

The chain joins TRBV11-2 to TRBJ1-3; D not resolved. This CDR3 is 15 amino acids long. V gave up 5 bases and J gave up 0 bases, with 11 bases separating them. Per germline, CDR1 SGHAT and CDR2 FQNNGV. The CDR3 here is CASSPRVGSGNTIYF. The CDR3 coding sequence is TGTGCCAGCAGCCCGCGGGTCGGCTCTGGAAACACCATATATTTT. Supplemented by reference TRBV11-2 and TRBJ1-3, the full variable domain reads EAGVAQSPRYKIIEKRQSVAFWCNPISGHATLYWYQQILGQGPKLLIQFQNNGVVDDSQLPKDRFSAERLKGVDSTLKIQPAKLEDSAVYLCASSPRVGSGNTIYFGEGSWLTVV.

The chain couples TRBV9 to TRBJ2-2; D gene uncertain. The CDR3 sequence is 13 residues long. V dropped 3 bases and J dropped 5 bases, with 8 bases sitting between them. Germline lookup yields CDR1 SGDLS and CDR2 YYNGEE. The CDR3 region is CASSAERTGELFF. CDR3 in DNA: TGTGCCAGCAGCGCTGAAAGGACCGGGGAGCTGTTTTTT.

The chain couples TRBV29-1 to TRBJ2-4, with no clear D. The CDR3 has 14 amino acids. Per germline, CDR1 SQVTM and CDR2 ANQGSEA. V was trimmed by 4 bases and J by 0 bases, leaving 10 bases between them. The CDR3 is CSVALHLAKNIQYF. For the CDR3, the DNA is TGCAGCGTTGCACTGCACCTAGCCAAAAACATTCAGTACTTC.

This rearrangement joins TRBV6-6 to TRBJ2-7; D is possibly TRBD1 (6 bases). The CDR3 is 12 amino acids. CDR1 is MNHNY, CDR2 SVGAGI, per germline (reference sequence). The germline V and J ends were trimmed by 5 bases and 2 bases, with 7 bases remaining between them. The CDR3 DNA reads TGTGCCAGCAGTGGGGGCGCCTACGAGCAGTACTTC. Encoded protein: CASSGGAYEQYF.

Here the CDR3 reads CASTPVAGGETQYF. The CDR3, as DNA: TGTGCCAGCACCCCGGTTGCGGGGGGTGAGACCCAGTACTTC. The genes are TRBV5-4 and TRBJ2-5; 8 positions agree with TRBD2. Trimming took 6 bases from V and 5 from J; bases not matched to a gene: 9. CDR1 SGHNT and CDR2 YYREEE come from the germline V gene (reference sequence). The CDR3 loop spans 14 amino acids.

The rearrangement joins TRBV9 to TRBJ2-3; 7 nucleotides match TRBD2. This CDR3 spans 14 amino acids. Germline CDR1 SGDLS, CDR2 YYNGEE. The J segment lost 5 bases and the V segment lost 4 bases, leaving 7 bases of the junction unmatched. The CDR3 DNA sequence: TGTGCCAGCAGCCCCGCGGGGAGGGGAGATACGCAGTATTTT. Its translation is CASSPAGRGDTQYF.

The rearrangement joins TRBV15 to TRBJ1-6; a weak D match, TRBD1 (6 bases). The CDR3 extends over 15 amino acids. Germline CDR1 reads LNHNV; CDR2 reads YYDKDF (reference sequence). Deletions cut 3 bases from V and 10 bases from J, with 16 bases between. The CDR3 nucleotides read TGTGCCACCAGCAGCGTACAGGGCCCACGCTCACCCCTCCACTTT. The encoded protein is CATSSVQGPRSPLHF.

This rearrangement joins TRBV27 to TRBJ2-7, with D tentatively TRBD2 (6 bases). CDR1 is MNHEY and CDR2 is SMNVEV in the germline V gene (reference sequence). The CDR3 extends over 13 amino acids. V was clipped by 8 bases and J by 1 base, with 12 bases between them. The CDR3 DNA is TGTGCCAGCCGTCGGGCGGGATCCTACGAGCAGTACTTC. Protein product: CASRRAGSYEQYF.

This chain uses TRBV6-5 with TRBJ1-2; D not resolved. Per germline, CDR1 MNHEY and CDR2 SVGAGI. V was pared by 0 bases and J by 6 bases, with 11 bases between. CDR3 length: 14 residues. CDR3 residues: CASSYSLSFHGYTF. CDR3 in DNA: TGTGCCAGCAGTTACTCTCTCTCGTTCCATGGCTACACCTTC.

The genes are TRBV4-3 and TRBJ2-7, with D hard to call. V was shortened by 0 bases and J by 5 bases, with 8 bases between the two germline ends. In germline, CDR1 is LGHNA, CDR2 YSLEER. The CDR3 spans 13 residues. In DNA, the CDR3 is TGCGCCAGCAGCCAAGAGTTAGACCACGAGCAGTACTTC. Protein product: CASSQELDHEQYF.

V is TRBV19 and J is TRBJ1-4, with unresolved D. Germline V CDR1 and CDR2: LNHDA, SQIVND (reference sequence). There are 14 residues in the CDR3. Trimming took 3 bases from V and 1 from J, leaving 6 bases between them. CDR3 amino acids: CASSMKGTNEKLFF. Written as DNA, the CDR3 is TGTGCCAGTAGTATGAAGGGAACTAATGAAAAACTGTTTTTT.

V and J are TRBV7-8 and TRBJ2-7; 11 positions agree with TRBD1. Germline lookup yields CDR1 SGHVS and CDR2 FQNEAQ. The CDR3 is 14 residues long. The J segment lost 6 bases and the V segment lost 4 bases, leaving 5 bases of the junction unmatched. CDR3 sequence reads: CASSSWTGGAEQYF. For the CDR3, the DNA is TGTGCCAGCAGCTCTTGGACAGGGGGCGCCGAGCAGTACTTC.

The chain is built from TRBV6-1 and TRBJ2-1; tentatively, D is TRBD1 (5 bases). The CDR3 is 12 residues long. V shed 7 bases and J shed 7 bases, with 11 bases lying between them. Germline loops: CDR1 MNHNS, CDR2 SASEGT. CDR3 loop: CASKTTVNEQFF. In DNA, the CDR3 is TGTGCCAGCAAGACGACAGTAAATGAGCAGTTCTTC.

CDR3 amino acids: CASSLTGGGEKLFF. The DNA for the CDR3 is TGTGCCAGCAGCTTAACAGGGGGTGGCGAAAAACTGTTTTTT. This sequence joins TRBV11-2 and TRBJ1-4; 8 bases fit TRBD1. The trim removed 2 bases at V and 8 bases at J, leaving 4 bases unmatched. This CDR3 contains 14 residues. Germline V gene sequence: CDR1 SGHAT, CDR2 FQNNGV.

V usage is TRBV7-2 and J usage is TRBJ2-2; TRBD1 agrees at 8 bases. V shed 3 bases, J shed 5 bases, and the junction held 5 bases outside the gene matches. Germline CDR1 reads SGHTA; CDR2 reads FQGNSA. The CDR3 spans 15 residues. The CDR3 reads CASSFGTGITGELFF. The CDR3 DNA follows: TGTGCCAGCAGCTTCGGGACAGGCATAACCGGGGAGCTGTTTTTT. Using reference TRBV7-2 and TRBJ2-2 for the parts outside the CDR3, the full variable domain is GAGVSQSPSNKVTEKGKDVELRCDPISGHTALYWYRQSLGQGLEFLIYFQGNSAPDKSGLPSDRFSAERTGGSVSTLTIQRTQQEDSAVYLCASSFGTGITGELFFGEGSRLTVL.

This clone showed up just once. The chain uses TRBV5-4 and TRBJ2-2; maybe TRBD2 (6 bases). The CDR3 is made up of 16 amino acids. From germline, CDR1 is SGHNT and CDR2 YYREEE (reference sequence). The V gene lost 0 bases and the J gene lost 6 bases, with 15 bases spanning the gap. The CDR3 region is CASSLGLVGGPGELFF. In DNA, the CDR3 is TGTGCCAGCAGCTTGGGGCTCGTGGGGGGTCCCGGGGAGCTGTTTTTT. Full variable domain (rest looked up from reference TRBV5-4 and TRBJ2-2): ETGVTQSPTHLIKTRGQQVTLRCSSQSGHNTVSWYQQALGQGPQFIFQYYREEENGRGNFPPRFSGLQFPNYSSELNVNALELDDSALYLCASSLGLVGGPGELFFGEGSRLTVL.

The chain couples TRBV27 to TRBJ2-7; 11 bases match TRBD1. This CDR3 is 19 amino acids long. Germline CDR1 and CDR2: MNHEY and SMNVEV (reference sequence). V shed 10 bases and J 0 bases; nucleotides not matched to a gene: 20. The CDR3 loop reads CAKKKFNVRDRGCSYEQYF. The CDR3, as DNA: TGTGCCAAAAAAAAGTTTAATGTTCGGGACAGGGGGTGCTCCTACGAGCAGTACTTC.

For this clone: Other nucleotide sequences in the sample specify the same CDR3. The chain uses TRBV7-2 and TRBJ1-4; D call uncertain. This CDR3 region has 13 residues. Germline V CDR1 and CDR2: SGHTA, FQGNSA. V was trimmed by 1 base and J by 7 bases, leaving 7 bases between them. CDR3 sequence (DNA): TGTGCCAGCAGCTTAGGGGTCGTTGAAAAACTGTTTTTT. It is translated as CASSLGVVEKLFF.

V and J are TRBV6-5 and TRBJ2-7, with 8 bases matching TRBD1. The V and J ends lost 6 bases and 4 bases, in that order; junction bases with no gene match: 11. This CDR3 is built from 15 residues. CDR1 and CDR2 from the germline V gene are MNHEY and SVGAGI. The CDR3 is CASSRTNRGVYEQYF. In DNA, the CDR3 is TGTGCCAGCAGCCGAACCAACAGGGGGGTATACGAGCAGTACTTC.

This sequence joins TRBV7-8 and TRBJ2-5; TRBD1 matches 9 bases. Germline CDR1 reads SGHVS; CDR2 reads FQNEAQ. The CDR3 has 14 residues. V lost 1 base and J lost 4; bases outside the gene matches: 1. The CDR3 DNA sequence: TGTGCCAGCAGCTTAGACAGGGGGCGAGAGACCCAGTACTTC. Translated: CASSLDRGRETQYF.